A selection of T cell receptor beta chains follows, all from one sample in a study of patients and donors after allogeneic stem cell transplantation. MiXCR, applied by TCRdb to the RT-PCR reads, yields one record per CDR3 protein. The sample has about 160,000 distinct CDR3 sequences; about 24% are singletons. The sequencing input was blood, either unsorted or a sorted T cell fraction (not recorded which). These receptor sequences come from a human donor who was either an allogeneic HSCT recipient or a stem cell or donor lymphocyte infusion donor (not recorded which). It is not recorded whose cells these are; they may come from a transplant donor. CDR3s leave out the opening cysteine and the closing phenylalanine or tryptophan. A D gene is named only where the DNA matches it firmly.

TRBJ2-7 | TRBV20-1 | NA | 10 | SAKRRGGEQY
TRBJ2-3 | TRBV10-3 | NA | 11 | AISESEGNREY
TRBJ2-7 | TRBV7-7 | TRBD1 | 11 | ASSIHRGYEQY
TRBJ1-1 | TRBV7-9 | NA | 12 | ASSLSIRGTEAF
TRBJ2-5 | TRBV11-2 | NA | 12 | ASSSMIRRETQY
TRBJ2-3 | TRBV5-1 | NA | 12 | ASSFPESTDTQY
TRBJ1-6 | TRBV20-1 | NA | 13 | SASDRGKIVSPLH
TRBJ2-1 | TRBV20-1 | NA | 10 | SASPGLPEEF
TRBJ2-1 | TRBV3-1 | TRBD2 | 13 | ASSQGLAGRNEQF
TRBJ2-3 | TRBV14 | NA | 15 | ASSRGRPVAFTDTQY
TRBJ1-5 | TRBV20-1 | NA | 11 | SARGEGNQPQH
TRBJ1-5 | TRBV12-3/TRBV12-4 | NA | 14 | ASSPRWEGTGQPQH
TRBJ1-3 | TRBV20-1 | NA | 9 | SAHWLNTIY
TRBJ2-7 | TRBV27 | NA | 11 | ASSLGVGYEQY
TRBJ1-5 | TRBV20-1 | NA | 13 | SARESIRGNQPQH
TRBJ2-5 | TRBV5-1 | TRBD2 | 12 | ASSSGTIQETQY